The 3 T cell receptor beta chains below all came from one sample that was sequenced in a study of tumor and adjacent non-tumor tissue in lung cancer. The library came from three nested PCR rounds adapted from ARM-PCR protocols. One entry per CDR3 protein results from TCRdb running MiXCR on the multiplex PCR reads. The table has tens of thousands of distinct CDR3 sequences, 61% seen once. The template was RNA from unsorted bulk tissue. Distant lung tissue was collected more than 3 cm away from the tumor edge. The specimen was distant non-tumor lung tissue. The receptors here all came from a man aged 70 or older with non-small cell lung cancer.

The V call is TRBV11-3, the J call TRBJ2-1; the match to TRBD1 covers 8 bases. CDR1 and CDR2 from the germline V gene are SGHNT and YENEEA. The CDR3 loop spans 15 amino acids. Trimming at V came to 5 bases and at J to 9 bases, leaving 12 bases not matched to a gene. The CDR3 region is CASSPPGQESSEQFF. In DNA, the CDR3 is TGTGCCAGCAGCCCCCCGGGACAGGAGTCCAGTGAGCAGTTCTTC.

In the case of this clonotype: Because it lacks the conserved phenylalanine or tryptophan at the end, this CDR3 is likely a read error. The rearrangement links TRBV5-6 to TRBJ1-1, with no clear D. There are 14 residues in the CDR3. CDR1 and CDR2 from the germline V gene are SGHDT and YYEEEE. V was shortened by 1 base and J by 1 base, with 8 bases between the two germline ends. The CDR3 region is CASSLLATNTEAFI. The CDR3 bases are TGTGCCAGCAGCTTGTTGGCAACGAACACTGAAGCTTTCATT.

In its sample, this clonotype was seen many times. The V call is TRBV20-1, the J call TRBJ2-3, with TRBD2 as a possible D gene (6 bases). The V and J ends lost 6 bases and 1 base respectively, with 17 bases between them. The CDR3 length is 15 residues. Germline assignment: CDR1 DFQATT and CDR2 SNEGSKA (reference sequence). Here the CDR3 DNA reads TGCAGTGCCACGGGTTTCGGCGGGGGCACAGATACGCAGTATTTT. This codes for CSATGFGGGTDTQYF.